The TCR beta chain under discussion was sequenced for a study of T-cell reconstitution after alpha-beta-depleted transplantation in children. A TCRbeta library incorporating unique molecular identifiers was prepared. TCRdb reprocessed the PCR reads via MiXCR and lists one record per CDR3 protein. The sample has about 420,000 distinct CDR3 sequences; roughly 10% are singletons. The CDR3 is made up of 14 amino acids. CDR1 MNHEY and CDR2 SMNVEV come from the germline V gene (reference sequence). V lost 7 bases, J lost 6 bases, and 16 bases lay in between. In its sample, this clonotype was seen many times.

The sample here was PBMCs from the stem cell graft donor, taken from the stem cell graft. The gene calls are TRBV27 and TRBJ2-1; the D is unclear. This clonotype originated in a human donor who donated a stem cell graft to a child with acute myeloid leukemia. The CDR3 nucleotides are TGTGCCAGCAATCCCGGTGGTATCCTCAATGAGCAGTTCTTC. This encodes CASNPGGILNEQFF.